This is a list of T cell receptor beta chains from one sample in a study of T-cell reconstitution after alpha-beta-depleted transplantation in children. TCRdb used MiXCR to reprocess the PCR reads, holding one entry per CDR3 protein. The sample lists about 400,000 distinct CDR3 sequences; 15% to 20% were seen once. Sequencing used PBMCs, mostly from graft donor cells, obtained 360 days after TCRalphabeta/CD19-depleted stem cell transplant. These receptors were obtained from a boy less than two years old who had a stem cell transplant for Wiskott-Aldrich syndrome, so the T cells may come from the graft donor. Each CDR3 is given with its conserved first and last residue. Fields, in order: V gene, CDR3 length, J gene, CDR3 protein.

>TRBV27|14|TRBJ2-5
CASSLGQVVGTQYF
>TRBV18|17|TRBJ2-1
CASSPVDLYLKYNEQFF
>TRBV29-1|16|TRBJ2-1
CSVEEPTRGGWNEQFF
>TRBV5-1|15|TRBJ2-5
CASSLREEGVKTQYF
>TRBV4-2|15|TRBJ2-7
CASSQEVQGLYEQYF
>TRBV7-9|13|TRBJ2-7
CASGRGFRYEQYF
>TRBV29-1|15|TRBJ2-7
CSVEQPFLKVNEQYF
>TRBV10-3|15|TRBJ2-1
CAISPTRSSYNEQFF
>TRBV10-3|15|TRBJ2-5
CAISESRGRGETQYF
>TRBV20-1|21|TRBJ2-7
CSASSGTGALTGTSQSYEQYF
>TRBV7-9|12|TRBJ1-2
CASSPDSYGYTF
>TRBV3-1|16|TRBJ2-1
CASSLGTSFAYNEQFF
>TRBV21-1|14|TRBJ1-1
CASSKGDKNTEAFF
>TRBV14|17|TRBJ2-5
CASSELWPVEGGETQYF
>TRBV19|13|TRBJ1-1
CASLGGEDTEAFF
>TRBV11-1|20|TRBJ2-1
CASSHTKPTSGGSSYNEQFF
>TRBV6-2/TRBV6-3|21|TRBJ2-1
CASSYSWDRHPRDFTYNEQFF
>TRBV28|15|TRBJ2-7
CASSLSASGSYEQYF
>TRBV5-1|17|TRBJ2-5
CASSLPGASGREETQYF
>TRBV12-3/TRBV12-4|13|TRBJ2-1
CASIGRTHNEQFF
>TRBV7-9|17|TRBJ2-1
CASSFLGGSGPYNEQFF
>TRBV12-3/TRBV12-4|15|TRBJ2-5
CASIIAGGLKETQYF
>TRBV7-9|14|TRBJ2-3
CASSVGQSTDTQYF
>TRBV10-3|15|TRBJ1-2
CAISESGFGDYGYTF
>TRBV5-1|14|TRBJ2-2
CASSLRQPTGELFF
>TRBV5-1|16|TRBJ2-5
CASSGRHSRGGETQYF
>TRBV27|17|TRBJ2-2
CASSTLAGVAGGGELFF